These 28 T cell receptor beta chains were sequenced from one sample in a study of T cells in Graves' hyperthyroidism and ophthalmopathy. Regions amplified from RNA transcripts were the TCR beta CDR3 regions. TCR CDR3 underwent first-round RT-PCR with the HTBI primer set. TCRdb independently ran MiXCR on the multiplex PCR reads; one entry per CDR3 protein. The sample has hundreds of thousands of distinct CDR3 sequences, less than 20% seen once. The sample taken for sequencing was blood. Every receptor here comes from a man aged 35 to 55 with Graves' ophthalmopathy.

This clonotype has ten or more counts. The V and J genes are TRBV30 and TRBJ1-2, with TRBD1 matching 9 bases. The CDR3 is 15 amino acids. The germline CDR1 and CDR2 sequences are GTSNPN and SVGIG (reference sequence). The V segment lost 2 bases and the J segment 4 bases; nucleotides outside the gene matches: 8. The CDR3 loop is CAWSRDRALRYGYTF. As DNA, the CDR3 is TGTGCCTGGAGTAGGGACAGGGCCCTACGCTATGGCTACACCTTC.

This clonotype was found many times. This chain links TRBV12-3 or TRBV12-4 with TRBJ2-7; a weak D match, TRBD2 (6 bases). The CDR3 is 16 residues long. V lost 1 base and J 7 bases, leaving 20 bases between the germline ends. CDR3: CASSLGPPTSSGEQYF. DNA for the CDR3: TGTGCCAGCAGTTTAGGTCCCCCGACTAGTTCGGGTGAGCAGTACTTC.

This clonotype was counted ten times or more. The chain links TRBV3-1 to TRBJ1-1, with a possible D match to TRBD1 (5 bases). V lost 4 bases, J lost 4 bases, and 10 bases lay in between. Germline V gene lookup returns CDR1 LGHDT and CDR2 YNNKEL (reference sequence). This CDR3 contains 13 residues. The CDR3 protein is CASSRKGFTEAFF. The CDR3 nucleotides are TGTGCCAGCAGCCGGAAGGGGTTCACTGAAGCTTTCTTT.

In this sample, this clonotype turned up many times. This chain links TRBV3-1 with TRBJ1-1; D remains unclear. Trimming took 0 bases from V and 4 from J, leaving 6 bases between them. The germline gives CDR1 LGHDT, CDR2 YNNKEL (reference sequence). The CDR3 covers 13 residues. As DNA, the CDR3 is TGTGCCAGCAGCCAAGATCTGAGCACTGAAGCTTTCTTT. Translation gives CASSQDLSTEAFF.

The chain employs TRBV9 and TRBJ2-3; D perhaps matches TRBD2 (6 bases). Trimming removed 4 bases at V and 3 bases at J, with 12 bases between. The CDR3 totals 14 residues. Per germline, CDR1 SGDLS and CDR2 YYNGEE. The CDR3, as DNA: TGTGCCAGCAGCAGGAGGGTGCCGACAGATACGCAGTATTTT. It codes for CASSRRVPTDTQYF.

This clonotype was recorded only once. The chain recombines TRBV19 with TRBJ1-2; 9 bases line up with TRBD1. Germline assignment: CDR1 LNHDA and CDR2 SQIVND (reference sequence). CDR3 length equals 16 residues. The J segment lost 6 bases and the V segment lost 5 bases, leaving 13 bases of the junction unmatched. CDR3 region: CASSPLRDRAFNGYTF. DNA of the CDR3: TGTGCCAGTAGTCCCCTTAGGGACAGGGCTTTCAATGGCTACACCTTC.

Many counts were recorded for this clonotype. This sequence joins TRBV30 and TRBJ2-7; TRBD1 matches 7 bases. From germline, CDR1 is GTSNPN and CDR2 SVGIG (reference sequence). The length of the CDR3 is 14 residues. Trimming took 3 bases from V and 5 from J; bases not matched to a gene: 10. This CDR3 is CAWRPQGLPNEQYF. The CDR3 DNA reads TGTGCCTGGAGGCCACAGGGGCTTCCGAACGAGCAGTACTTC. Variable domain in full (rest from reference TRBV30 and TRBJ2-7): SQTIHQWPATLVQPVGSPLSLECTVEGTSNPNLYWYRQAAGRGLQLLFYSVGIGQISSEVPQNLSASRPQDRQFILSSKKLLLSDSGFYLCAWRPQGLPNEQYFGPGTRLTVT.

This clonotype was detected many times. The V and J genes are TRBV4-1 and TRBJ2-7; the D gene is possibly TRBD1 (5 bases). The CDR3 has 13 residues. Trimming removed 2 bases from V and 4 bases from J, with 9 bases in between. Germline CDR1 reads MGHRA; CDR2 reads YSYEKL. The CDR3 DNA follows: TGCGCCAGCAGCCAACCTCAGGGATACGAGCAGTACTTC. It encodes CASSQPQGYEQYF.

Details on this clonotype: At one boundary the junction diverges from the germline segment, which might be a read error. The rearrangement uses TRBV6-2 or TRBV6-3 and TRBJ2-7, with TRBD2 matching 9 bases. The CDR3 is 14 amino acids. CDR1 MNHEY and CDR2 SVGEGT come from the germline V gene. This CDR3 reads CASMTGTSTYEQCF. CDR3 coding DNA: TGTGCCAGCATGACCGGGACTAGCACCTACGAGCAGTGCTTC.

This clonotype has ten or more counts. This chain links TRBV4-1 with TRBJ2-5; the D is unclear. CDR3 length equals 14 residues. V gave up 4 bases and J gave up 5 bases, with 14 bases separating them. Per germline, CDR1 MGHRA and CDR2 YSYEKL. DNA of the CDR3: TGCGCCAGCAGCCTGCACCCGCTGGTGGAGACCCAGTACTTC. It yields the protein CASSLHPLVETQYF.

This rearrangement joins TRBV27 to TRBJ2-1; D remains ambiguous. The ends were cut back, 3 bases at V and 9 bases at J, with 21 bases in the middle. CDR1 is MNHEY, CDR2 SMNVEV, per germline (reference sequence). This CDR3 has 16 amino acids. CDR3 DNA: TGTGCCAGCAGTTTCTCGGGTAGCTCCATATCTGCTGAGCAGTTCTTC. Translation gives CASSFSGSSISAEQFF.

The chain carries TRBV18 and TRBJ2-1, with 10 bases that match TRBD2. The CDR3 consists of 18 residues. The V and J ends lost 3 bases and 7 bases, in that order; junction bases with no gene match: 15. Germline V CDR1 and CDR2: KGHSH, LQKENI. CDR3 in amino acids: CASSPVSPQAGGQNEQFF. In DNA, the CDR3 is TGTGCCAGCTCACCCGTGTCCCCGCAAGCGGGGGGGCAAAATGAGCAGTTCTTC. Variable domain in full (rest from reference TRBV18 and TRBJ2-1): NAGVMQNPRHLVRRRGQEARLRCSPMKGHSHVYWYRQLPEEGLKFMVYLQKENIIDESGMPKERFSAEFPKEGPSILRIQQVVRGDSAAYFCASSPVSPQAGGQNEQFFGPGTRLTVL.

J is TRBJ1-2 and V is TRBV19, with unresolved D. With 7 bases removed from V and 8 bases from J, the gap between germline ends came to 17 bases. CDR1 LNHDA and CDR2 SQIVND come from the germline V gene (reference sequence). The CDR3 length is 13 residues. In DNA form, the CDR3 reads TGTGCCAGTAACATGAGACTCCACAACGGCTACACCTTC. Translated: CASNMRLHNGYTF.

There are a few counts of this clonotype. The chain joins TRBV5-6 to TRBJ2-7, with TRBD2 identical over 11 bases. V was clipped by 4 bases and J by 7 bases; unmatched bases: 22. The V gene's germline CDR1 is SGHDT and CDR2 YYEEEE. CDR3 length equals 19 residues. The CDR3: CASSPRWTGFSGRAGEQYF. The CDR3 DNA reads TGTGCCAGCAGCCCTCGCTGGACAGGGTTTAGCGGGAGGGCCGGGGAGCAGTACTTC. The full variable domain, with the rest looked up from reference TRBV5-6 and TRBJ2-7, is DAGVTQSPTHLIKTRGQQVTLRCSPKSGHDTVSWYQQALGQGPQFIFQYYEEEERQRGNFPDRFSGHQFPNYSSELNVNALLLGDSALYLCASSPRWTGFSGRAGEQYFGPGTRLTVT.

This clonotype has a handful of counts. The chain employs TRBV30 and TRBJ2-7, with TRBD1 matching over 9 bases. The CDR3 has 15 residues. The ends lost 3 bases at V and 4 bases at J; junction bases unmatched: 10. Germline V gives CDR1 GTSNPN, CDR2 SVGIG (reference sequence). CDR3 DNA sequence: TGTGCCTGGAGGGAACCGCGGACAGGGGTTTACGAGCAGTACTTC. This sequence encodes CAWREPRTGVYEQYF.

This sequence joins TRBV19 and TRBJ2-1; a weak D match, TRBD2 (5 bases). Germline lookup yields CDR1 LNHDA and CDR2 SQIVND (reference sequence). This CDR3 is built from 15 residues. V lost 6 bases and J lost 4, with 16 bases in between. The CDR3 bases are TGTGCCAGTAGCTATATGAGGGCCGGGTACAATGAGCAGTTCTTC. Its translation: CASSYMRAGYNEQFF.

In its sample, this clonotype was seen once. The chain combines TRBV20-1 with TRBJ1-2, with 9 bases lining up with TRBD1. V trimming: 6 bases; J trimming: 5 bases; junction bases outside the gene matches: 16. CDR1 is DFQATT, CDR2 SNEGSKA, per germline (reference sequence). The CDR3 has 16 amino acids. The CDR3 here is CSATEGQGRGGYGYTF. CDR3 bases: TGCAGTGCCACAGAGGGACAGGGAAGAGGGGGTTATGGCTACACCTTC.

V is TRBV6-6 and J is TRBJ1-1; D gene ambiguous. Trimming pared 1 base from V and 2 bases from J, leaving 23 bases between. CDR1 is MNHNY and CDR2 is SVGAGI in the germline V gene (reference sequence). The CDR3 length is 19 residues. CDR3 bases: TGTGCCAGCAGTTACTTGATCGCGTCAGTAGTCTCCCCCAACACTGAAGCTTTCTTT. Residues: CASSYLIASVVSPNTEAFF.

This clonotype appeared a few times. The chain combines TRBV4-2 with TRBJ2-7; D uncertain. CDR1 and CDR2 (germline): LGHNA, YNFKEQ. The V and J ends lost 0 bases and 0 bases respectively, with 3 bases between them. The CDR3 length is 13 residues. As DNA, the CDR3 is TGTGCCAGCAGCCAAGAACTCTCCTACGAGCAGTACTTC. It is translated as CASSQELSYEQYF.

Ten or more counts support this clonotype. The genes are TRBV12-3 or TRBV12-4 and TRBJ1-1; 7 bases are shared with TRBD1. J lost 6 bases, V lost 2 bases, and 3 bases had no gene match. The CDR3 spans 13 residues. The CDR3 nucleotides are TGTGCCAGCAGTTTATTGACAGGGTCTGAAGCTTTCTTT. This sequence encodes CASSLLTGSEAFF.

The table lists this clonotype with a few counts. The gene calls are TRBV9 and TRBJ2-3, with 11 bases lining up with TRBD2. Germline values: CDR1 SGDLS, CDR2 YYNGEE. The CDR3 is made up of 16 amino acids. The V gene end was trimmed by 4 bases and the J gene end by 2 bases; junction bases not matched to a gene: 6. CDR3 nucleotides: TGTGCCAGCAGCCTTACTAGCGGGAGTTCCACAGATACGCAGTATTTT. It translates to CASSLTSGSSTDTQYF.

The sample holds many counts of this clonotype. The rearrangement uses TRBV20-1 and TRBJ2-1, with D tentatively TRBD2 (6 bases). Germline CDR1 is DFQATT and CDR2 is SNEGSKA (reference sequence). V shed 7 bases and J shed 2 bases, with 15 bases lying between them. This CDR3 is 14 amino acids long. CDR3 DNA: TGCAGTGTTACCCGACTAGAACCCTACAATGAGCAGTTCTTC. Protein: CSVTRLEPYNEQFF.

In this sample, this clonotype turned up many times. The chain couples TRBV5-1 to TRBJ1-2; D is unresolved. Germline CDR1 is SGHRS and CDR2 is YFSETQ. V was cut by 1 base and J by 6 bases, with 7 bases left in between. The CDR3 totals 12 residues. The DNA for the CDR3 is TGCGCCAGCAGCTTGTTCTCAGATGGCTACACCTTC. Translating it yields CASSLFSDGYTF.

The chain links TRBV11-2 to TRBJ2-5; the D gene is possibly TRBD2 (7 bases). From germline, CDR1 is SGHAT and CDR2 FQNNGV. The CDR3 runs 15 residues. V lost 4 bases and J 5 bases, leaving 17 bases between the germline ends. The CDR3 nucleotides read TGTGCCAGCAGCTCCTTCCGGGGGGCAGGGGAGACCCAGTACTTC. This encodes CASSSFRGAGETQYF.

The rearrangement joins TRBV19 to TRBJ2-3; TRBD1 matches 8 bases. This CDR3 contains 14 residues. The J segment lost 2 bases and the V segment lost 6 bases, leaving 4 bases of the junction unmatched. Germline-derived CDR1 and CDR2 are LNHDA and SQIVND (reference sequence). DNA for the CDR3: TGTGCCAGTAGCGACAGGGGAAACACAGATACGCAGTATTTT. Its translation is CASSDRGNTDTQYF.

Many counts were recorded for this clonotype. The rearrangement uses TRBV20-1 and TRBJ2-5, with D tentatively TRBD1 (6 bases). The germline V gene has CDR1 DFQATT and CDR2 SNEGSKA (reference sequence). V lost 4 bases and J lost 4, with 10 bases in between. The CDR3 is 12 amino acids. The CDR3 loop is CSAIQGRETQYF. Here the CDR3 DNA reads TGCAGTGCTATACAGGGTAGAGAGACCCAGTACTTC.

There are many counts of this clonotype. The V gene is TRBV5-1, the J gene TRBJ2-3, with 9 nucleotides matching TRBD1. After removal of 2 bases from V and 6 bases from J, the junction contained 7 bases not matched to a gene. The CDR3 length is 15 residues. CDR1 SGHRS and CDR2 YFSETQ come from the germline V gene. This chain's CDR3 is CASSFYGQGPDTQYF. In DNA, the CDR3 is TGCGCCAGCAGCTTCTATGGACAGGGGCCGGATACGCAGTATTTT.

The chain employs TRBV9 and TRBJ2-1; TRBD2 is a possible D gene (6 bases). Germline CDR1 reads SGDLS; CDR2 reads YYNGEE. This CDR3 is 17 amino acids long. The V gene lost 2 bases and the J gene lost 4 bases, with 19 bases spanning the gap. Here the CDR3 reads CASSVRASGLGYNEQFF. As DNA, the CDR3 is TGTGCCAGCAGCGTCAGGGCTTCGGGACTGGGGTACAATGAGCAGTTCTTC.